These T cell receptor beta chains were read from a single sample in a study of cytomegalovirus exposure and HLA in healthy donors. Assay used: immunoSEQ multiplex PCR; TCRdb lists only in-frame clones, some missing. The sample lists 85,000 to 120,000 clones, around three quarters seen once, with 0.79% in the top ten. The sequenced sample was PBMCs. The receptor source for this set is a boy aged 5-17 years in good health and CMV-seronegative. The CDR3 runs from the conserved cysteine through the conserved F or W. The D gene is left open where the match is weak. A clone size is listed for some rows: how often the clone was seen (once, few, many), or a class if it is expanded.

DNA: TGTGCCTGGAGTGTACGGCAGGGAACAATACAAGAGACCCAGTACTTC
CDR3: CAWSVRQGTIQETQYF
size: -
V: TRBV30
length: 16
D: -
J: TRBJ2-5

DNA: TGCGCCAGCAGCCCCCAGGGTTTTGGCACCGGGGAGCTGTTTTTT
CDR3: CASSPQGFGTGELFF
size: -
V: TRBV5-1
length: 15
D: -
J: TRBJ2-2

DNA: TGTGCCTGGAGTGTACTAGCGGGAGACGGCACAGATACGCAGTATTTT
CDR3: CAWSVLAGDGTDTQYF
size: -
V: TRBV30
length: 16
D: TRBD2
J: TRBJ2-3

DNA: TGTGCCAGCAGTGCGAGGGGGCCTCGATTTGGACAGCCCCAGCATTTT
CDR3: CASSARGPRFGQPQHF
size: -
V: TRBV6-1
length: 16
D: TRBD1
J: TRBJ1-5

DNA: TGTGCCAGCAGTTACGGCAGAACCTACGAGCAGTACTTC
CDR3: CASSYGRTYEQYF
size: -
V: TRBV6-6
length: 13
D: -
J: TRBJ2-7

DNA: TGTGCCAGCAGTTTAGGGACTACATCTCAAGATACGCAGTATTTT
CDR3: CASSLGTTSQDTQYF
size: -
V: TRBV28
length: 15
D: TRBD2
J: TRBJ2-3

DNA: TGTGCCAGCAGTTTCCCGCTTTGGACAGGGTCCTACGAGCAGTACTTC
CDR3: CASSFPLWTGSYEQYF
size: few
V: TRBV28
length: 16
D: TRBD1
J: TRBJ2-7

DNA: TGCGCCAGCAGCTTGGATTTCAGGTTTAGCAATCAGCCCCAGCATTTT
CDR3: CASSLDFRFSNQPQHF
size: -
V: TRBV5-1
length: 16
D: -
J: TRBJ1-5

DNA: TGTGCCAGCAGGGGCGGAGGACAGGGTATAGCTGGGGCCAACGTCCTGACTTTC
CDR3: CASRGGGQGIAGANVLTF
size: -
V: TRBV28
length: 18
D: TRBD1
J: TRBJ2-6

DNA: TGTGCCAGCAGCTTCGGGACAGGTCATGAACAGCCCCAGCATTTT
CDR3: CASSFGTGHEQPQHF
size: -
V: TRBV7-6
length: 15
D: TRBD1
J: TRBJ1-5

DNA: TGTGCCAGCGTCGACTTAGCGGGGACCACAGATACGCAGTATTTT
CDR3: CASVDLAGTTDTQYF
size: few
V: TRBV6-1
length: 15
D: TRBD2
J: TRBJ2-3

DNA: TGTGCCAGCAGCGTAGGAGACAGCTCCTACGAGCAGTACTTC
CDR3: CASSVGDSSYEQYF
size: -
V: TRBV9
length: 14
D: -
J: TRBJ2-7

DNA: TGTGCCAGCAGCCCAGGATGGGAGGGAAAAGAGACCCAGTACTTC
CDR3: CASSPGWEGKETQYF
size: -
V: TRBV7-9
length: 15
D: TRBD2
J: TRBJ2-5

DNA: TGTGCCAGCAGGAGGGAGGGGACTGAAGCTTTCTTT
CDR3: CASRREGTEAFF
size: -
V: TRBV2
length: 12
D: -
J: TRBJ1-1

DNA: TGTGCCTGGAGGACAGGGGGTTCGAAAGAGACCCAGTACTTC
CDR3: CAWRTGGSKETQYF
size: -
V: TRBV30
length: 14
D: TRBD1
J: TRBJ2-5

DNA: TGTGCCAGCAGCGTAGTCGCGACAACCTATGGCTACACCTTC
CDR3: CASSVVATTYGYTF
size: -
V: TRBV9
length: 14
D: -
J: TRBJ1-2

DNA: TGTGCCAGCAGCGTAGGTATGAACACTGAAGCTTTCTTT
CDR3: CASSVGMNTEAFF
size: -
V: TRBV9
length: 13
D: -
J: TRBJ1-1

DNA: TGTGCCAGCAGTTTGAGACTTCAAACCTACGAGCAGTACTTC
CDR3: CASSLRLQTYEQYF
size: -
V: TRBV28
length: 14
D: -
J: TRBJ2-7

DNA: TGTGCCAGTAGTATAGGTAGCGTTCAGCCCCAGCATTTT
CDR3: CASSIGSVQPQHF
size: -
V: TRBV19
length: 13
D: -
J: TRBJ1-5

DNA: TGTGCCAGCAGCGTAGGCGGGGGGAATCAGCCCCAGCATTTT
CDR3: CASSVGGGNQPQHF
size: -
V: TRBV9
length: 14
D: -
J: TRBJ1-5

DNA: TGTGCCTGGAGGGGGACTAGCGGGACTAACACCGGGGAGCTGTTTTTT
CDR3: CAWRGTSGTNTGELFF
size: -
V: TRBV30
length: 16
D: TRBD2
J: TRBJ2-2

DNA: TGTGCCAGCAAACCCAGGGGAGGGGCAAACCCCTACGAGCAGTACTTC
CDR3: CASKPRGGANPYEQYF
size: few
V: TRBV28
length: 16
D: -
J: TRBJ2-7

DNA: TGTGCCAGCAGTTGGGACAGGGACACTGAAGCTTTCTTT
CDR3: CASSWDRDTEAFF
size: -
V: TRBV6-6
length: 13
D: TRBD1
J: TRBJ1-1

DNA: TGTGCCAGTAGTATAGGGACTAGCGGGAGTACTTACAATGAGCAGTTCTTC
CDR3: CASSIGTSGSTYNEQFF
size: -
V: TRBV19
length: 17
D: TRBD2
J: TRBJ2-1

DNA: TGTGCCAGCAGCTTCGTTCGACAAGCTGAAGCTTTCTTT
CDR3: CASSFVRQAEAFF
size: -
V: TRBV7-8
length: 13
D: -
J: TRBJ1-1

DNA: TGCAGCGTTGAAGCTACCACCAGGGGGCTTAATCAGCCCCAGCATTTT
CDR3: CSVEATTRGLNQPQHF
size: -
V: TRBV29-1
length: 16
D: TRBD1
J: TRBJ1-5

DNA: TGTGCCAGCATTTCTGGGACAGCTCCAGATACGCAGTATTTT
CDR3: CASISGTAPDTQYF
size: few
V: TRBV6-1
length: 14
D: TRBD1
J: TRBJ2-3

DNA: TGTGCCAGCAGCCAAAGCGACGGGACAGTCTACGAGCAGTACTTC
CDR3: CASSQSDGTVYEQYF
size: -
V: TRBV11-3
length: 15
D: TRBD1
J: TRBJ2-7

DNA: TGTGCCTGGAGTGTAGGGGAAAATCAGCCCCAGCATTTT
CDR3: CAWSVGENQPQHF
size: -
V: TRBV30
length: 13
D: -
J: TRBJ1-5

DNA: TGTGCCAGCAGCTTACTAGCGGGGGGGGGCGAGCAGTACTTC
CDR3: CASSLLAGGGEQYF
size: -
V: TRBV5-4
length: 14
D: TRBD2
J: TRBJ2-7

DNA: TGTGCCAGCACTTTGGGGGGTAGCACTGAAGCTTTCTTT
CDR3: CASTLGGSTEAFF
size: -
V: TRBV28
length: 13
D: -
J: TRBJ1-1

DNA: TGCGCCAGCAGCTTGGCCGGGGGGTGGGAGGAATACGAGCAGTACTTC
CDR3: CASSLAGGWEEYEQYF
size: -
V: TRBV5-1
length: 16
D: TRBD2
J: TRBJ2-7

DNA: TGTGCCAGCAGCCACAGGGTCTCCTACGAGCAGTACTTC
CDR3: CASSHRVSYEQYF
size: -
V: TRBV7-2
length: 13
D: -
J: TRBJ2-7

DNA: TGCGCCAGCAGCTCGGGGACATTTTCCTACGAGCAGTACTTC
CDR3: CASSSGTFSYEQYF
size: -
V: TRBV5-1
length: 14
D: -
J: TRBJ2-7

DNA: TGTGCCAGCAAAATTTTCCGGGGAATAGGAACTGAAGCTTTCTTT
CDR3: CASKIFRGIGTEAFF
size: -
V: TRBV27
length: 15
D: -
J: TRBJ1-1

DNA: TGTGCCAGCAGCCAAGGACAGCGGGGGCATAACGAGCAGTACTTC
CDR3: CASSQGQRGHNEQYF
size: few
V: TRBV14
length: 15
D: TRBD2
J: TRBJ2-7

DNA: TGTGCCAGCAGCCCAAAGGGGTGGACAGGGAATCAGCCCCAGCATTTT
CDR3: CASSPKGWTGNQPQHF
size: -
V: TRBV5-8
length: 16
D: TRBD1
J: TRBJ1-5

DNA: TGTGCCTGGGGGACAGGGAAGGAGCCCCAGCATTTT
CDR3: CAWGTGKEPQHF
size: few
V: TRBV30
length: 12
D: TRBD1
J: TRBJ1-5

DNA: TGTGCCAGCAGCTTGGGGGACAGGTCGACGTTCTTC
CDR3: CASSLGDRSTFF
size: few
V: TRBV11-3
length: 12
D: TRBD1
J: TRBJ2-1

DNA: TGTGCCAGCAGGCGGGAGGTGGAGACCCAGTACTTC
CDR3: CASRREVETQYF
size: -
V: TRBV2
length: 12
D: TRBD2
J: TRBJ2-5

DNA: TGTGCCAGCAGCCCCATCACCGGGACTAGCGTCTACGAGCAGTACTTC
CDR3: CASSPITGTSVYEQYF
size: -
V: TRBV11-2
length: 16
D: TRBD2
J: TRBJ2-7

DNA: TGTGCCAGCAGTTCTACAACACAGGGAAACACTGAAGCTTTCTTT
CDR3: CASSSTTQGNTEAFF
size: few
V: TRBV28
length: 15
D: -
J: TRBJ1-1

DNA: TGTGCCAGCAGCCTCGGACAGGTTGATGGCTACACCTTC
CDR3: CASSLGQVDGYTF
size: -
V: TRBV7-9
length: 13
D: TRBD1
J: TRBJ1-2

DNA: TGTGCCAGCATCACCATGTCCGGGACTAGCATCTATGAGCAGTTCTTC
CDR3: CASITMSGTSIYEQFF
size: few
V: TRBV28
length: 16
D: TRBD2
J: TRBJ2-1